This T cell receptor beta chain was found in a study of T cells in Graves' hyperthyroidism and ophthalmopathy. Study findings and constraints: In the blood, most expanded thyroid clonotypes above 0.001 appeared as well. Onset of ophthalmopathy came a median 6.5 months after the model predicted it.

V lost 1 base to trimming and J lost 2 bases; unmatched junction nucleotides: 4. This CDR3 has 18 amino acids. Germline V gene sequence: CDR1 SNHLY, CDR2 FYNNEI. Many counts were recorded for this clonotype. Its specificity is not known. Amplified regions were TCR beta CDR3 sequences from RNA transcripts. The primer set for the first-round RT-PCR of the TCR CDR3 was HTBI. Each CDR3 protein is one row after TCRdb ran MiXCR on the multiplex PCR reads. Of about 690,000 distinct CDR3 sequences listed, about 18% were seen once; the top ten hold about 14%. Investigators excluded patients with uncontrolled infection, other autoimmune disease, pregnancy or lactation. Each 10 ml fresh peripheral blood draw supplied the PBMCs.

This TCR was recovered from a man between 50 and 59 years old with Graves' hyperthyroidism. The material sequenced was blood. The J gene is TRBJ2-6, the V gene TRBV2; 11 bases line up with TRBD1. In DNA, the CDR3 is TGTGCCAGCAGTGAAGGGGGACAGGGGGTTGCTGGGGCCAACGTCCTGACTTTC. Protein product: CASSEGGQGVAGANVLTF.